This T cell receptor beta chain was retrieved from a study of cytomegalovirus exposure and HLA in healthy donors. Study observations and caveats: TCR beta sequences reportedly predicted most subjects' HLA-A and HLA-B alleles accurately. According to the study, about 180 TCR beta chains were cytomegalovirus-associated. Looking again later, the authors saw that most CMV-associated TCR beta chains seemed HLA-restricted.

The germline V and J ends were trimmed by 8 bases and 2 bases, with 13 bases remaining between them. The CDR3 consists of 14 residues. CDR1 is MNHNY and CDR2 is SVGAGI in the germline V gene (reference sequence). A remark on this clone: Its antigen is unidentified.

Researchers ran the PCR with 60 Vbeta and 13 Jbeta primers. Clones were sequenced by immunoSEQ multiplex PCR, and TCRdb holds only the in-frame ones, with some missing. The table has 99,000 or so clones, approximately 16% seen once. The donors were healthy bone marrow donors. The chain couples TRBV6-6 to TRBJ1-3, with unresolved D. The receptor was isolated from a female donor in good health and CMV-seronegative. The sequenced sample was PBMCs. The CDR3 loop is CASYAAEAGNTIYF. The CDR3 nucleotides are TGTGCCAGCTACGCCGCGGAGGCTGGAAACACCATATATTTT.